This T cell receptor beta chain was identified in a study of response to subunit inactivated influenza vaccine. The sample holds many counts of this clonotype. Its antigen is currently unknown. Via MiXCR, TCRdb re-called the RT-PCR reads, giving one row per CDR3 protein. Here the sample spans fewer than 700,000 distinct CDR3 sequences, 13% being singletons. Regarding the study as a whole: Authors suggested each seasonal flu vaccination may recruit only limited numbers of new T cells.

This CDR3 has 12 residues. The V gene's germline CDR1 is SQVTM and CDR2 ANQGSEA. V lost 4 bases, J lost 9 bases, and 5 bases stayed unmatched. This TCR derives from a man between 45 and 60 years old who received an inactivated influenza vaccine. The material was PBMCs from blood, obtained roughly 48 days after vaccination. The genes are TRBV29-1 and TRBJ2-3; 9 bases fit TRBD2. The chain's CDR3 is CSVAAGGQTQYF. CDR3 in DNA: TGCAGCGTTGCTGCGGGGGGGCAAACGCAGTATTTT.